The clone carrying this T cell receptor (beta chain) was seen at least ten times. Its antigen is not identified. These data are taken from a study of T cells in Graves' hyperthyroidism and ophthalmopathy. Study details: The initial diagnosis was the point when peripheral blood was collected, ahead of any treatment.

Amplified TCR beta CDR3 regions came from RNA transcripts. The HTBI primer set served for first-round RT-PCR of the TCR CDR3. TCRdb reprocessed the multiplex PCR reads with MiXCR, giving one entry per CDR3 protein. Of approximately 220,000 distinct CDR3 sequences listed, around 16% are singletons. Trimming took off 1 base at V and 5 bases at J, with 15 bases between the two ends. Germline CDR1 MDHEN, CDR2 SYDVKM. The CDR3 has 16 amino acids. Study conclusions and caveats: Expanded thyroid clonotypes (above 0.001) were mostly also found in blood.

The sample was blood. The sequence came from a man in his forties with Graves' hyperthyroidism. This chain joins TRBV28 and TRBJ1-5; a weak D match, TRBD1 (6 bases). This CDR3 reads CASSLFLRGQHQPQHF. In DNA, the CDR3 is TGTGCCAGCAGTTTATTCCTTCGGGGGCAACATCAGCCCCAGCATTTT.